One sample yielded the 7 T cell receptor beta chains listed below, sequenced in a study of cytomegalovirus exposure and HLA in healthy donors. 60 Vbeta and 13 Jbeta primers were used in PCR. TCRdb keeps only in-frame clones here, not all; method: immunoSEQ multiplex PCR. This table holds some 66,000 clones, about 82% found once. The specimen was PBMCs. These receptors all stem from a woman aged 25-40 years in good health and CMV-seronegative.

The chain recombines TRBV19 with TRBJ1-1; D remains ambiguous. This CDR3 region has 16 residues. From germline, CDR1 is LNHDA and CDR2 SQIVND (reference sequence). Trimming stripped 1 base from V and 6 bases from J, with 18 bases between. CDR3 nucleotide sequence: TGTGCCAGTAGTATAGTTGCTCCCGGGAGTCGTGCTGAAGCTTTCTTT. Its protein product is CASSIVAPGSRAEAFF.

This clone occurred a few times. The gene calls are TRBV18 and TRBJ2-1; D might be TRBD2 (6 bases). Trimming took 5 bases from V and 6 from J, leaving 17 bases between them. This CDR3 is built from 15 residues. The germline V gene encodes CDR1 KGHSH and CDR2 LQKENI. CDR3 DNA: TGTGCCAGCTCAGGGGGGACTCAAATTAGCAATGAGCAGTTCTTC. This sequence encodes CASSGGTQISNEQFF.

The rearrangement links TRBV7-2 to TRBJ1-5; tentative D call: TRBD1 (6 bases). CDR1 is SGHTA and CDR2 is FQGNSA in the germline V gene. Deletions cut 5 bases from V and 0 bases from J, with 11 bases between. The CDR3 totals 15 residues. The DNA for the CDR3 is TGTGCCAGCAGCCCCAGGGGTCTTAGCAATCAGCCCCAGCATTTT. Its translation: CASSPRGLSNQPQHF.

The table lists this clone with a few counts. The identical CDR3 is also encoded by other nucleotide sequences in the sample. The chain employs TRBV5-1 and TRBJ1-5; no firm D call. V was trimmed by 4 bases and J by 0 bases, leaving 8 bases between them. Per the germline V gene, CDR1 is SGHRS and CDR2 is YFSETQ. The CDR3 totals 14 residues. This CDR3 reads CASSSDGSNQPQHF. CDR3 bases: TGCGCCAGCAGCAGCGACGGTAGCAATCAGCCCCAGCATTTT.

The chain links TRBV6-5 to TRBJ2-5, with 7 bases fitting TRBD1. Trimming removed 6 bases from V and 2 bases from J; junction bases left unmatched: 3. CDR3 length equals 13 residues. From germline, CDR1 is MNHEY and CDR2 SVGAGI. DNA for the CDR3: TGTGCCAGCAGAGAGACAGGGCAAGAGACCCAGTACTTC. Translation gives CASRETGQETQYF.

J is TRBJ1-4 and V is TRBV5-6; D perhaps matches TRBD1 (5 bases). The germline V gene encodes CDR1 SGHDT and CDR2 YYEEEE. Deletions cut 3 bases from V and 10 bases from J, with 16 bases between. This CDR3 is built from 14 residues. The CDR3 DNA reads TGTGCCAGCAGCTCCGCAGGGTTTATAGGAAAACTGTTTTTT. Protein sequence: CASSSAGFIGKLFF.

This sequence joins TRBV29-1 and TRBJ1-1; 7 bases are shared with TRBD1. Germline assignment: CDR1 SQVTM and CDR2 ANQGSEA. The CDR3 length is 14 residues. V lost 5 bases, J lost 0 bases, and 6 bases stayed unmatched. CDR3 sequence reads: CSVKTGIMNTEAFF. The CDR3 bases are TGCAGCGTTAAGACAGGGATTATGAACACTGAAGCTTTCTTT.